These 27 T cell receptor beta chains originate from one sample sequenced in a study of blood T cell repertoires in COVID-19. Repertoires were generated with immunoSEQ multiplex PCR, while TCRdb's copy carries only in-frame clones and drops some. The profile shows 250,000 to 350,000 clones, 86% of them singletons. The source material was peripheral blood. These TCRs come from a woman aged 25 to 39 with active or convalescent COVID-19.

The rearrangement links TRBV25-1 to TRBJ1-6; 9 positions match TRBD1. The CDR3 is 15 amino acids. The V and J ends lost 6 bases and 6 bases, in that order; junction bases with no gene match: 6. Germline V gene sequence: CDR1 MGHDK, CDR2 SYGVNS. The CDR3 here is CASRRGTGFNSPLHF. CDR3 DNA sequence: TGTGCCAGCAGGAGGGGGACAGGGTTTAATTCACCCCTCCACTTT. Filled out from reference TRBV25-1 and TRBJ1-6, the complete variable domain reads EADIYQTPRYLVIGTGKKITLECSQTMGHDKMYWYQQDPGMELHLIHYSYGVNSTEKGDLSSESTVSRIRTEHFPLTLESARPSHTSQYLCASRRGTGFNSPLHFGNGTRLTVT.

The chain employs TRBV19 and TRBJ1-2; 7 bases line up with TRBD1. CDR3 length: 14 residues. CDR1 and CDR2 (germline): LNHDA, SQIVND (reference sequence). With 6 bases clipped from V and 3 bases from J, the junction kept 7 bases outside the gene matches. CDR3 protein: CASSRTGVYYGYTF. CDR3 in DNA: TGTGCCAGTAGCCGTACAGGGGTGTACTATGGCTACACCTTC.

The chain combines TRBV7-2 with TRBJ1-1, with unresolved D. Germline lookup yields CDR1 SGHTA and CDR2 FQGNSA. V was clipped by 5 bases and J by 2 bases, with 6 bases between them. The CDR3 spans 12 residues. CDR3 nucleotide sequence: TGTGCCAGCAGCCACAGTAACACTGAAGCTTTCTTT. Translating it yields CASSHSNTEAFF.

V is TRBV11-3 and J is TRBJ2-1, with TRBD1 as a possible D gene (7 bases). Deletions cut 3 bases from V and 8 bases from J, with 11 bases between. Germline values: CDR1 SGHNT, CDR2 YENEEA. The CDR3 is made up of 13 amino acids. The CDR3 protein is CASSLQGGDEQFF. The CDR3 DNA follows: TGTGCCAGCAGCTTGCAGGGGGGCGATGAGCAGTTCTTC. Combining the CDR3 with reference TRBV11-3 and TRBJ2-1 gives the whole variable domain EAGVVQSPRYKIIEKKQPVAFWCNPISGHNTLYWYLQNLGQGPELLIRYENEEAVDDSQLPKDRFSAERLKGVDSTLKIQPAELGDSAVYLCASSLQGGDEQFFGPGTRLTVL.

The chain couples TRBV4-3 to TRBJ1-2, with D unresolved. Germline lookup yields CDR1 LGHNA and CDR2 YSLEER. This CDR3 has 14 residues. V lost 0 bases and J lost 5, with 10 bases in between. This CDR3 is CASSQDRRSYGYTF. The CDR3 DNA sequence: TGCGCCAGCAGCCAAGACAGGCGATCTTATGGCTACACCTTC.

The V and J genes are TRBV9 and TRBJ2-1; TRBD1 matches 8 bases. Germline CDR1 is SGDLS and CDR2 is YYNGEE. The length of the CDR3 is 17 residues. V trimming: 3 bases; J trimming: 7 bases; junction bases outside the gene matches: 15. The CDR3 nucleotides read TGTGCCAGCAGCGCGCTGACAGGGGTTATTTGGATGAATGAGCAGTTCTTC. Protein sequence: CASSALTGVIWMNEQFF. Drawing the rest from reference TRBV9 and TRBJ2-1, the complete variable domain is DSGVTQTPKHLITATGQRVTLRCSPRSGDLSVYWYQQSLDQGLQFLIQYYNGEERAKGNILERFSAQQFPDLHSELNLSSLELGDSALYFCASSALTGVIWMNEQFFGPGTRLTVL.

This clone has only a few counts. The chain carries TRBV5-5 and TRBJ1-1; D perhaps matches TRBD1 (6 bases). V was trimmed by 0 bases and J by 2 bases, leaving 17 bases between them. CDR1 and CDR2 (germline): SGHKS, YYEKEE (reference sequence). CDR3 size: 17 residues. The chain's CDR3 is CASSLEGQSSINTEAFF. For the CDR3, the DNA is TGTGCCAGCAGCTTGGAAGGACAGTCGAGCATAAACACTGAAGCTTTCTTT.

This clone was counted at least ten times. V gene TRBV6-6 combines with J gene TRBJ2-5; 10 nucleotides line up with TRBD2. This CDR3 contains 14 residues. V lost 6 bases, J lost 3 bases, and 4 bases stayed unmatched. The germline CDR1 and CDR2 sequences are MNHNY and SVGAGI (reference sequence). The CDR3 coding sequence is TGTGCCAGCAGCAAAGGACTAGCGGAAGAGACCCAGTACTTC. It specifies CASSKGLAEETQYF.

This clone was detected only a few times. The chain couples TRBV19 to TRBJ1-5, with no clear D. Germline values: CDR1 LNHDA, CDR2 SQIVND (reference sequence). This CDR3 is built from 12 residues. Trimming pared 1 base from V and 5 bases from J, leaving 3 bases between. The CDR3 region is CASSIGDQPQHF. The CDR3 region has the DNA TGTGCCAGTAGTATAGGCGATCAGCCCCAGCATTTT.

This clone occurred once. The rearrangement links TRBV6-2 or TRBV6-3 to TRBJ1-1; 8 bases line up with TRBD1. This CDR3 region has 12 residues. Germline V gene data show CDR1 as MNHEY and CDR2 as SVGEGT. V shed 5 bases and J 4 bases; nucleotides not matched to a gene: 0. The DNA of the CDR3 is TGTGCCAGCAGTACAGGGGGCACTGAAGCTTTCTTT. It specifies CASSTGGTEAFF.

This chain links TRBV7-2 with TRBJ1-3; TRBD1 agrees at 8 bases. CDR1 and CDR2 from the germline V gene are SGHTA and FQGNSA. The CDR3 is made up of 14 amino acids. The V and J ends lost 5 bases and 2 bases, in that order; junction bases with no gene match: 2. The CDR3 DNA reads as TGTGCCAGCAGCGAACAGGGGGCTGGAAACACCATATATTTT. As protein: CASSEQGAGNTIYF. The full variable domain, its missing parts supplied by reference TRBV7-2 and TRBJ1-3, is GAGVSQSPSNKVTEKGKDVELRCDPISGHTALYWYRQSLGQGLEFLIYFQGNSAPDKSGLPSDRFSAERTGGSVSTLTIQRTQQEDSAVYLCASSEQGAGNTIYFGEGSWLTVV.

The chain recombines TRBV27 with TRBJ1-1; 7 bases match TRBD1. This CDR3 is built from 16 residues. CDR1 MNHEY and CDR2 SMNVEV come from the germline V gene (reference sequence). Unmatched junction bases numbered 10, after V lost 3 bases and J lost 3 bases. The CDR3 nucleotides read TGTGCCAGCAGTTTGACGCTGACAGGGCGGCACACTGAAGCTTTCTTT. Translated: CASSLTLTGRHTEAFF.

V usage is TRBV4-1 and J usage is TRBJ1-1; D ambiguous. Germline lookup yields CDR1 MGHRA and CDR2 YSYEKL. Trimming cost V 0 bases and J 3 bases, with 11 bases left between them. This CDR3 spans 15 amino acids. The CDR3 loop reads CASSQEAGGYTEAFF. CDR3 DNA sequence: TGCGCCAGCAGCCAAGAAGCTGGCGGCTACACTGAAGCTTTCTTT.

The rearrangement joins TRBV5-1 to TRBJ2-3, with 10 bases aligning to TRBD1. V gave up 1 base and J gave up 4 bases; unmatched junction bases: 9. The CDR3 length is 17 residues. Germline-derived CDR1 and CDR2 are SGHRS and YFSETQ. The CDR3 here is CASSLRAGTGVADTQYF. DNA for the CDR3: TGCGCCAGCAGCTTGCGGGCGGGGACAGGGGTGGCAGATACGCAGTATTTT.

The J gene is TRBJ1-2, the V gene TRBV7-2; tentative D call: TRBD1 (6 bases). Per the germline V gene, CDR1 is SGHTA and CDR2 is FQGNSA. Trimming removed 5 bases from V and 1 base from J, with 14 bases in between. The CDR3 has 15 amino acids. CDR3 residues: CASSPGQSLNYGYTF. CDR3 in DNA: TGTGCCAGCAGCCCTGGACAGTCTCTTAACTATGGCTACACCTTC.

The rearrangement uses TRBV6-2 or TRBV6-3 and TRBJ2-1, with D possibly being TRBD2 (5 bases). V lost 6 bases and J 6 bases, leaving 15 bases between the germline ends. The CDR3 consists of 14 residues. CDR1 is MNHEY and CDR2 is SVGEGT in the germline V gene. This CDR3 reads CASSFSVIPNEQFF. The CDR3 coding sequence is TGTGCCAGCAGCTTTAGCGTAATCCCCAATGAGCAGTTCTTC.

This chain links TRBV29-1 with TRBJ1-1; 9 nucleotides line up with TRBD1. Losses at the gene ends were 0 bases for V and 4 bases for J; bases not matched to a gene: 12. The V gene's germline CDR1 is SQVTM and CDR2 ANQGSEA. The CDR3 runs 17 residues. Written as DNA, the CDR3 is TGCAGCGTTGAAGAAACCGTCCCACCGACAGGGGGCACTGAAGCTTTCTTT. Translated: CSVEETVPPTGGTEAFF.

CDR3 sequence (DNA): TGTGCCAGCAGCCTGACCCCGGGCCTAGGGAGCACTGAAGCTTTCTTT. Amino acids: CASSLTPGLGSTEAFF. This sequence joins TRBV5-5 and TRBJ1-1; no clear D. CDR1 is SGHKS and CDR2 is YYEKEE in the germline V gene (reference sequence). The V end was cut by 4 bases, the J end by 4 bases, with 20 bases between. The CDR3 covers 16 residues.

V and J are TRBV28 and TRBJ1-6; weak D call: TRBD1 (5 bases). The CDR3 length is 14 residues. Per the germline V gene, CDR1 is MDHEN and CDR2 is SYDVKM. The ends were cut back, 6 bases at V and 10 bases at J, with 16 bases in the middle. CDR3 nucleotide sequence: TGTGCCAGCAGAGAACAGGTCATTCGATCACCCCTCCACTTT. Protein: CASREQVIRSPLHF.

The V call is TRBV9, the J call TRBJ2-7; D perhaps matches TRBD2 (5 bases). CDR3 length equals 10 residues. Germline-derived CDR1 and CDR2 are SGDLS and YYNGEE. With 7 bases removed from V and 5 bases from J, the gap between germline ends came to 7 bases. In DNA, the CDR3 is TGTGCCAGCGCCGGGAACGAGCAGTACTTC. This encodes CASAGNEQYF.

CDR3 bases: TGTGCCAGCAGCCACTCCCTTAGGGGACTAGCCTACGAGCAGTACTTC. Residues: CASSHSLRGLAYEQYF. V usage is TRBV3-1 (or the pseudogene TRBV3-2) and J usage is TRBJ2-7; TRBD2 agrees at 8 bases. Trimming took 3 bases from V and 2 from J; bases not matched to a gene: 9. The CDR3 is 16 amino acids. Germline CDR1 LGHDT, CDR2 YNNKEL (reference sequence).

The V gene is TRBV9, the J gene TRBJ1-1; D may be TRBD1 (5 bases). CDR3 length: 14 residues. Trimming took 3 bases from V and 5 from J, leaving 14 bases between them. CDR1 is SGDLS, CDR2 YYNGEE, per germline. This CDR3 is CASSARARGTEAFF. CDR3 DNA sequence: TGTGCCAGCAGCGCGAGGGCGCGGGGGACTGAAGCTTTCTTT.

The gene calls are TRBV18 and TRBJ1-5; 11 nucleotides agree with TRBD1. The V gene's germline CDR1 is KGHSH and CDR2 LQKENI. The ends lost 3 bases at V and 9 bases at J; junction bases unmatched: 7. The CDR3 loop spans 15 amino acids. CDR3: CASSPTGQGDGPQHF. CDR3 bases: TGTGCCAGCTCACCGACGGGACAGGGGGATGGGCCCCAGCATTTT.

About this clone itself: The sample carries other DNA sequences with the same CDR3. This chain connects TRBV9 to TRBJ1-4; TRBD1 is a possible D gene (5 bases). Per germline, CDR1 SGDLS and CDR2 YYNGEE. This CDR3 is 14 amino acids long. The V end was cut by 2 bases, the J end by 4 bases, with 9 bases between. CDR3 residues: CASSVGGSNEKLFF. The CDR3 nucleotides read TGTGCCAGCAGCGTCGGGGGGAGTAATGAAAAACTGTTTTTT. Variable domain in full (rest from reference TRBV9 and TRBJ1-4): DSGVTQTPKHLITATGQRVTLRCSPRSGDLSVYWYQQSLDQGLQFLIQYYNGEERAKGNILERFSAQQFPDLHSELNLSSLELGDSALYFCASSVGGSNEKLFFGSGTQLSVL.

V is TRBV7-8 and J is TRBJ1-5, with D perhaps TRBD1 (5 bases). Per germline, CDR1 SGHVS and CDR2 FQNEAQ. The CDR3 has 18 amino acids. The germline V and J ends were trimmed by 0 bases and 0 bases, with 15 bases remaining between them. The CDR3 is CASSLALSQTDSNQPQHF. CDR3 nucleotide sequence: TGTGCCAGCAGCTTAGCGTTGAGTCAGACAGATAGCAATCAGCCCCAGCATTTT.

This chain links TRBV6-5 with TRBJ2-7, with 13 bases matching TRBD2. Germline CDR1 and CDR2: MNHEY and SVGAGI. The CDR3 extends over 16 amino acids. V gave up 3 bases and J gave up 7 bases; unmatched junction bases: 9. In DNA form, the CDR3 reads TGTGCCAGCAGTTATCCCGGACTAGCGGGGGCGGGGGAGCAGTACTTC. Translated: CASSYPGLAGAGEQYF.

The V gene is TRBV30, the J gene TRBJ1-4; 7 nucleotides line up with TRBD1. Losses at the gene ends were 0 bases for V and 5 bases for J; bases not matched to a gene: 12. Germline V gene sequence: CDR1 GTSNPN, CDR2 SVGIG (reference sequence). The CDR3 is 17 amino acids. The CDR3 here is CAWSVHFWDRQNEKLFF. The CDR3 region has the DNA TGTGCCTGGAGTGTACACTTTTGGGACAGACAGAATGAAAAACTGTTTTTT.